The next 30 T cell receptor beta chains were all read from a single sample in a study of cytomegalovirus exposure and HLA in healthy donors (dated by TCRdb to the late 2010s). The library was produced with the immunoSEQ multiplex PCR assay. The multiplex PCR relied on a mix of 60 forward primers for TCR Vbeta segments and 13 reverse primers for TCR Jbeta segments. TCRdb retrieved this table from immuneACCESS and kept in-frame rearrangements only. Not all clones are present; in checked studies, unresolved V genes account for under half, and no reason is known for the remainder. Across this sample there are fewer than 300,000 clones, with just over 85% seen only once. The ten largest clones add up to 4% of the sample. The material sequenced was PBMCs. The receptors shown here come from a middle-aged man in good health and CMV-seropositive.

The chain is built from TRBV7-2 and TRBJ2-5, with a possible D match to TRBD2 (5 bases). This CDR3 spans 13 amino acids. V shed 8 bases and J shed 8 bases, with 18 bases lying between them. Germline V CDR1 and CDR2: SGHTA, FQGNSA. The CDR3 nucleotides read TGTGCCAGCGGACCGGAAATGGGAGAAACCCAGTACTTC. Translation gives CASGPEMGETQYF.

The chain couples TRBV30 to TRBJ1-1; the D gene is possibly TRBD1 (5 bases). This CDR3 comprises 13 residues. CDR1 and CDR2 from the germline V gene are GTSNPN and SVGIG (reference sequence). V lost 3 bases and J lost 1, with 9 bases in between. DNA of the CDR3: TGTGCCTGGAGGCGAACAGGGAACACTGAAGCTTTCTTT. Translating gives CAWRRTGNTEAFF.

The V gene is TRBV7-6, the J gene TRBJ2-5; D is ambiguous. This CDR3 is built from 15 residues. Germline V gives CDR1 SGHVS, CDR2 FNYEAQ. V lost 2 bases, J lost 1 base, and 11 bases lay in between. In DNA, the CDR3 is TGTGCCAGCAGCTTATTTTCAGACACCCAAGAGACCCAGTACTTC. Translation gives CASSLFSDTQETQYF.

This clone has just a few counts. The V gene is TRBV19, the J gene TRBJ1-4; 10 bases map to TRBD1. With V trimmed by 5 bases and J by 4 bases, 7 bases remained unmatched. CDR1 is LNHDA and CDR2 is SQIVND in the germline V gene (reference sequence). The CDR3 is made up of 16 amino acids. CDR3 sequence reads: CASSPGTGASNEKLFF. In DNA form, the CDR3 reads TGTGCCAGTAGTCCCGGGACAGGGGCTAGTAATGAAAAACTGTTTTTT. Based on the CDR3 plus reference TRBV19 and TRBJ1-4, the full variable domain is DGGITQSPKYLFRKEGQNVTLSCEQNLNHDAMYWYRQDPGQGLRLIYYSQIVNDFQKGDIAEGYSVSREKKESFPLTVTSAQKNPTAFYLCASSPGTGASNEKLFFGSGTQLSVL.

This chain connects TRBV4-3 to TRBJ2-7; TRBD2 matches at 7 bases. Trimming cost V 0 bases and J 2 bases; bases outside gene matches: 7. The CDR3 runs to 16 residues. Germline CDR1 and CDR2: LGHNA and YSLEER. The CDR3 here is CASSQEWLAVAYEQYF. CDR3 nucleotides: TGCGCCAGCAGCCAAGAATGGCTAGCGGTCGCCTACGAGCAGTACTTC.

This rearrangement joins TRBV27 to TRBJ2-6; TRBD1 aligns across 9 bases. The CDR3 has 16 amino acids. The junction had 6 bases not matched to a gene; V was cut back by 6 bases and J by 3 bases. Germline V gene sequence: CDR1 MNHEY, CDR2 SMNVEV (reference sequence). Here the CDR3 DNA reads TGTGCCAGCAGCTCCGGGACAGGGAATGGGGCCAACGTCCTGACTTTC. Its protein is CASSSGTGNGANVLTF.

V and J are TRBV7-9 and TRBJ2-7; D is perhaps TRBD2 (5 bases). The CDR3 consists of 13 residues. CDR1 is SEHNR, CDR2 FQNEAQ, per germline (reference sequence). The V gene lost 5 bases and the J gene lost 1 base, with 9 bases spanning the gap. CDR3 sequence (DNA): TGTGCCAGCAGCGTCGAGGGATCCTACGAGCAGTACTTC. This gives the protein CASSVEGSYEQYF.

This clone was found a few times. V usage is TRBV10-3 and J usage is TRBJ1-1, with TRBD1 identical over 9 bases. CDR3 length: 12 residues. V dropped 8 bases and J dropped 3; count of bases not matched to a gene: 1. Germline values: CDR1 ENHRY, CDR2 SYGVKD. CDR3 nucleotides: TGTGCCATCCGACAGGGGGACACTGAAGCTTTCTTT. The encoded protein is CAIRQGDTEAFF.

The chain links TRBV7-2 to TRBJ2-2, with 11 bases lining up with TRBD1. The CDR3 contains 14 residues. From germline, CDR1 is SGHTA and CDR2 FQGNSA. V lost 8 bases and J lost 5; bases outside the gene matches: 4. Written as DNA, the CDR3 is TGTGCCAGCTGCCGGGACAGGGGGACCGGGGAGCTGTTTTTT. Protein sequence: CASCRDRGTGELFF.

The rearrangement joins TRBV27 to TRBJ2-7; 9 bases are a match to TRBD1. The CDR3 contains 15 residues. V lost 2 bases and J lost 5; bases outside the gene matches: 7. The germline gives CDR1 MNHEY, CDR2 SMNVEV (reference sequence). DNA for the CDR3: TGTGCCAGCAGTTTACGGGACAGGGCGTACCACGAGCAGTACTTC. This sequence encodes CASSLRDRAYHEQYF.

The rearrangement links TRBV27 to TRBJ1-4; TRBD1 is a possible D gene (6 bases). CDR1 is MNHEY, CDR2 SMNVEV, per germline (reference sequence). The CDR3 consists of 16 residues. V was cut by 7 bases and J by 3 bases, with 18 bases left in between. CDR3 DNA sequence: TGTGCCAGCAAATCTCCTCACAGGGCCTCTAATGAAAAACTGTTTTTT. Protein sequence: CASKSPHRASNEKLFF.

The genes are TRBV29-1 and TRBJ1-2, with unresolved D. Germline V CDR1 and CDR2: SQVTM, ANQGSEA. V lost 4 bases and J lost 8, with 17 bases in between. This CDR3 region has 13 residues. CDR3 sequence reads: CSVVPGTGKGYTF. The CDR3 DNA sequence: TGCAGCGTTGTCCCGGGAACCGGTAAAGGCTACACCTTC.

This clone was observed a few times. The gene calls are TRBV30 and TRBJ2-2, with D maybe TRBD1 (6 bases). V shed 3 bases and J shed 2 bases, with 7 bases lying between them. CDR1 is GTSNPN and CDR2 is SVGIG in the germline V gene (reference sequence). The CDR3 consists of 13 residues. The CDR3 DNA reads as TGTGCCTGGAGGGGGGCAAACACCGGGGAGCTGTTTTTT. It specifies CAWRGANTGELFF.

This chain connects TRBV28 to TRBJ1-5; possibly TRBD1 for D (6 bases). The length of the CDR3 is 14 residues. Trimming cost V 7 bases and J 6 bases, with 16 bases left between them. In germline, CDR1 is MDHEN, CDR2 SYDVKM. The CDR3 DNA follows: TGTGCCAGCACCCTTAGGGGGTCGGGTCAGCCCCAGCATTTT. This sequence encodes CASTLRGSGQPQHF.

This clone was counted between two and nine times. The rearrangement joins TRBV6-1 to TRBJ1-1; D is undetermined. V was cut by 11 bases and J by 5 bases, with 21 bases left in between. CDR1 is MNHNS, CDR2 SASEGT, per germline. CDR3 size: 14 residues. Here the CDR3 DNA reads TGTGCCTCCTTGAAGGTGGCCCCCGGGACTGAAGCTTTCTTT. Its translation is CASLKVAPGTEAFF.

The chain combines TRBV6-5 with TRBJ1-4; maybe TRBD1 (6 bases). The length of the CDR3 is 14 residues. V gave up 6 bases and J gave up 4 bases, with 12 bases separating them. The germline V gene has CDR1 MNHEY and CDR2 SVGAGI. The CDR3 reads CASRETGLNEKLFF. Written as DNA, the CDR3 is TGTGCCAGCAGAGAGACAGGACTTAATGAAAAACTGTTTTTT.

Of note for this clone: Because the CDR3's place on the DNA is in doubt, the DNA is left out and the CDR3 is given as listed by TCRdb. The V gene is TRBV6-1, the J gene TRBJ2-7; the table's D call of TRBD2 was not tested on the DNA. The CDR3 region is 11 residues in length, termini included. Germline loops: CDR1 MNHNS, CDR2 SASEGT. The CDR3 loop is CASSALHQQYF.

This rearrangement joins TRBV19 to TRBJ1-5; tentatively, D is TRBD1 (6 bases). This CDR3 is built from 16 residues. Germline CDR1 and CDR2: LNHDA and SQIVND (reference sequence). V gave up 6 bases and J gave up 6 bases, with 21 bases separating them. The CDR3 spells CASRDRYGTSRQPQHF. For the CDR3, the DNA is TGTGCCAGTAGAGACAGGTATGGGACTAGTCGTCAGCCCCAGCATTTT.

The gene calls are TRBV11-2 and TRBJ2-7; the D gene is possibly TRBD2 (6 bases). V lost 4 bases and J lost 4, with 17 bases in between. CDR3 length: 15 residues. CDR1 SGHAT and CDR2 FQNNGV come from the germline V gene. DNA of the CDR3: TGTGCCAGCAGCTCCTCTTCGACTAGTTTGTACGAGCAGTACTTC. Its protein product is CASSSSSTSLYEQYF.

This chain links TRBV7-9 with TRBJ1-1; a weak D match, TRBD1 (6 bases). Germline values: CDR1 SEHNR, CDR2 FQNEAQ (reference sequence). V dropped 3 bases and J dropped 3 bases, with 11 bases sitting between them. This CDR3 is built from 14 residues. The CDR3 DNA reads as TGTGCCAGCAGCTTGGGGGCAGGGGACACTGAAGCTTTCTTT. Protein: CASSLGAGDTEAFF.

J is TRBJ1-2 and V is TRBV6-6; D possibly corresponds to TRBD1 (6 bases). Germline V gene sequence: CDR1 MNHNY, CDR2 SVGAGI (reference sequence). V lost 2 bases to trimming and J lost 6 bases, with 16 bases between them. The CDR3 has 15 residues. This CDR3 reads CASSYPQTGRDGYTF. CDR3 DNA sequence: TGTGCCAGCAGTTACCCCCAGACAGGTCGCGATGGCTACACCTTC.

The sample holds a few counts of this clone. Other DNA sequences within the sample encode an identical CDR3. The gene calls are TRBV7-6 and TRBJ2-1; possibly TRBD2 for D (5 bases). The CDR3 has 14 amino acids. V lost 1 base and J 1 base, leaving 5 bases between the germline ends. Germline CDR1 reads SGHVS; CDR2 reads FNYEAQ. The CDR3 loop is CASSLGGSYNEQFF. The CDR3 DNA follows: TGTGCCAGCAGCTTAGGCGGGTCCTACAATGAGCAGTTCTTC. Variable domain in full (rest from reference TRBV7-6 and TRBJ2-1): GAGVSQSPRYKVTKRGQDVALRCDPISGHVSLYWYRQALGQGPEFLTYFNYEAQQDKSGLPNDRFSAERPEGSISTLTIQRTEQRDSAMYRCASSLGGSYNEQFFGPGTRLTVL.

This sequence joins TRBV5-1 and TRBJ2-1, with 7 nucleotides matching TRBD2. Germline V lookup: CDR1 SGHRS, CDR2 YFSETQ. The ends lost 4 bases at V and 3 bases at J; junction bases unmatched: 10. The CDR3 is 16 residues long. The CDR3 region has the DNA TGCGCCAGCAGCCCGGAGGGGCGGGACTACTACAATGAGCAGTTCTTC. This encodes CASSPEGRDYYNEQFF. Filled out from reference TRBV5-1 and TRBJ2-1, the complete variable domain reads KAGVTQTPRYLIKTRGQQVTLSCSPISGHRSVSWYQQTPGQGLQFLFEYFSETQRNKGNFPGRFSGRQFSNSRSEMNVSTLELGDSALYLCASSPEGRDYYNEQFFGPGTRLTVL.

In this sample, this clone turned up once. CDR3 sequence reads: CASDQGGVKTEAFF. In nucleotides, the CDR3 is TGTGCCAGCGACCAGGGAGGGGTTAAGACTGAAGCTTTCTTT. The chain carries TRBV19 and TRBJ1-1; TRBD1 might be the D (5 bases). The CDR3 extends over 14 amino acids. Germline CDR1 and CDR2: LNHDA and SQIVND (reference sequence). Trimming pared 9 bases from V and 5 bases from J, leaving 19 bases between.

Concerning this clone itself: Other DNA sequences in this specimen translate into the identical CDR3. The genes are TRBV7-9 and TRBJ2-5, with TRBD2 matching over 8 bases. The CDR3 length is 14 residues. The ends lost 0 bases at V and 4 bases at J; junction bases unmatched: 1. CDR1 is SEHNR, CDR2 FQNEAQ, per germline (reference sequence). The CDR3 bases are TGTGCCAGCAGCTTAGCGGCGGGGGGAGAGACCCAGTACTTC. This encodes CASSLAAGGETQYF.

The chain recombines TRBV2 with TRBJ2-1, with 13 bases that match TRBD2. The J segment lost 0 bases and the V segment lost 3 bases, leaving 5 bases of the junction unmatched. Germline CDR1 SNHLY, CDR2 FYNNEI. The CDR3 contains 18 residues. CDR3 nucleotides: TGTGCCAGCAGTGAGGGACTAGCGGGATTTAACTCCTACAATGAGCAGTTCTTC. Translation: CASSEGLAGFNSYNEQFF.

The chain employs TRBV27 and TRBJ1-5; 7 positions match TRBD1. After removal of 8 bases from V and 7 bases from J, the junction contained 8 bases not matched to a gene. The CDR3 length is 13 residues. In germline, CDR1 is MNHEY, CDR2 SMNVEV (reference sequence). CDR3 DNA: TGTGCCAGCCGCTCCAGGGGGGACCAGCCCCAGCATTTT. Protein product: CASRSRGDQPQHF.

The J gene is TRBJ1-2, the V gene TRBV25-1; 11 positions match TRBD1. J gave up 2 bases and V 1 base, and 3 bases lay outside the gene matches. Looked up from germline, CDR1 is MGHDK and CDR2 is SYGVNS. The CDR3 totals 16 residues. CDR3 sequence: CASSEFGTGGNYGYTF. CDR3 nucleotide sequence: TGTGCCAGCAGTGAATTTGGGACAGGGGGGAACTATGGCTACACCTTC.

V gene TRBV2 combines with J gene TRBJ1-1; D is perhaps TRBD1 (5 bases). Germline V CDR1 and CDR2: SNHLY, FYNNEI. The CDR3 is 14 amino acids. Trimming removed 1 base at V and 6 bases at J, with 12 bases between. The CDR3 DNA reads as TGTGCCAGCAGTGAAGTGGGGACTAGGGCTGAAGCTTTCTTT. It encodes CASSEVGTRAEAFF.

This rearrangement joins TRBV5-4 to TRBJ2-3; 10 bases match TRBD2. Germline assignment: CDR1 SGHNT and CDR2 YYREEE (reference sequence). V gave up 2 bases and J gave up 4 bases; unmatched junction bases: 7. This CDR3 spans 16 amino acids. CDR3 region: CASSLHPSGSSDTQYF. The CDR3 bases are TGTGCCAGCAGCTTACACCCTAGCGGGAGCTCAGATACGCAGTATTTT.